This passage covers 24 T cell receptor beta chains from one sample sequenced in a study of blood T cell repertoires in COVID-19. Produced via immunoSEQ multiplex PCR; TCRdb's table is partial and in-frame only. The sample includes approximately 400,000 clones, roughly 80% of them seen just once. Sequences were obtained from peripheral blood. Source of these receptors: a human donor with acute or convalescent COVID-19. The donor label of this sample is uncertain.

This clone was counted only a few times. The V and J genes are TRBV10-2 and TRBJ2-3; 11 bases are shared with TRBD2. The trim removed 6 bases at V and 1 base at J, leaving 6 bases unmatched. The V gene's germline CDR1 is WSHSY and CDR2 SAAADI. The CDR3 sequence is 16 residues long. CDR3 residues: CASRVAGGPGTDTQYF. The CDR3 region has the DNA TGCGCCAGCAGAGTAGCGGGAGGGCCTGGCACAGATACGCAGTATTTT.

The chain links TRBV6-5 to TRBJ2-5; 8 bases agree with TRBD1. The V and J ends lost 6 bases and 6 bases, in that order; junction bases with no gene match: 12. The CDR3 is made up of 15 amino acids. Per the germline V gene, CDR1 is MNHEY and CDR2 is SVGAGI. Here the CDR3 reads CASRPPARGQKTQYF. The DNA of the CDR3 is TGTGCCAGCAGACCCCCGGCCAGGGGGCAAAAGACCCAGTACTTC.

The chain couples TRBV9 to TRBJ2-3; maybe TRBD1 (6 bases). The CDR3 has 15 residues. From germline, CDR1 is SGDLS and CDR2 YYNGEE. Trimming took 0 bases from V and 7 from J, leaving 15 bases between them. DNA of the CDR3: TGTGCCAGCAGCGTAGAGGCCGCAGGGGTTTATACGCAGTATTTT. Translating it yields CASSVEAAGVYTQYF.

The rearrangement joins TRBV5-6 to TRBJ2-3; 9 bases line up with TRBD2. V was pared by 2 bases and J by 10 bases, with 8 bases of the junction left unmatched. Germline CDR1 SGHDT, CDR2 YYEEEE. This CDR3 region has 14 residues. The CDR3, as DNA: TGTGCCAGCAGCTTTGGGGGTAGCGGGAGTTCGCAGTATTTT. This encodes CASSFGGSGSSQYF.

The gene calls are TRBV9 and TRBJ1-1; 9 positions agree with TRBD1. V lost 0 bases, J lost 4 bases, and 1 base stayed unmatched. This CDR3 comprises 14 residues. CDR1 is SGDLS, CDR2 YYNGEE, per germline. CDR3 DNA sequence: TGTGCCAGCAGCGTAGGGGGACAGGGCACTGAAGCTTTCTTT. Residues: CASSVGGQGTEAFF.

CDR3 in DNA: TGCGCCAGCAGCTCCGCGGGAGGGGCGAAATCCGGGGAGCTGTTTTTT. This gives the protein CASSSAGGAKSGELFF. The rearrangement links TRBV5-1 to TRBJ2-2, with 9 bases lining up with TRBD2. Losses at the gene ends were 3 bases for V and 6 bases for J; bases not matched to a gene: 9. Germline CDR1 and CDR2: SGHRS and YFSETQ. The CDR3 loop spans 16 amino acids.

The genes are TRBV6-2 or TRBV6-3 and TRBJ2-7, with 7 bases identical to TRBD1. The junction had 2 bases not matched to a gene; V was cut back by 2 bases and J by 1 base. Germline loops: CDR1 MNHEY, CDR2 SVGEGT. The CDR3 sequence is 14 residues long. DNA for the CDR3: TGTGCCAGCAGTTACGGGACAGCTTCCTACGAGCAGTACTTC. Residues: CASSYGTASYEQYF.

This clone was picked up a small number of times. The rearrangement links TRBV5-1 to TRBJ1-2; TRBD1 matches at 9 bases. With V trimmed by 4 bases and J by 6 bases, 10 bases remained unmatched. The CDR3 has 15 residues. The germline V gene has CDR1 SGHRS and CDR2 YFSETQ. The CDR3 sequence is CASSDGTGRRNGYTF. The CDR3 region has the DNA TGCGCCAGCAGCGACGGGACAGGGAGGCGGAATGGCTACACCTTC.

The DNA for the CDR3 is TGTGCCAGCAGCTTAGTCGTCAGAAGCTCCTACGAGCAGTACTTC. This encodes CASSLVVRSSYEQYF. This chain connects TRBV11-2 to TRBJ2-7, with D unresolved. Germline assignment: CDR1 SGHAT and CDR2 FQNNGV. Deletions cut 1 base from V and 0 bases from J, with 10 bases between. This CDR3 region has 15 residues.

This rearrangement joins TRBV11-1 to TRBJ2-5; TRBD2 matches at 9 bases. The CDR3 is 15 amino acids. Germline values: CDR1 SGHAT, CDR2 FQDESV (reference sequence). The V segment lost 0 bases and the J segment 4 bases; nucleotides outside the gene matches: 3. CDR3: CASSLARGGTETQYF. CDR3 nucleotide sequence: TGTGCCAGCAGCTTAGCGCGGGGGGGGACAGAGACCCAGTACTTC.

This clone was seen a few times. The gene calls are TRBV6-4 and TRBJ1-5; tentatively, D is TRBD1 (6 bases). The CDR3 has 13 residues. Trimming stripped 8 bases from V and 3 bases from J, with 11 bases between. Germline assignment: CDR1 MRHNA and CDR2 SNTAGT. The CDR3 sequence is CASARDINQPQHF. CDR3 in DNA: TGTGCCAGCGCCAGGGACATCAATCAGCCCCAGCATTTT.

This chain connects TRBV11-2 to TRBJ2-4; maybe TRBD2 (7 bases). CDR1 is SGHAT, CDR2 FQNNGV, per germline. V lost 8 bases and J 1 base, leaving 18 bases between the germline ends. The CDR3 is 16 residues long. The CDR3 DNA is TGTGCCAGCGGGGAGGGGGAGGGAGTGGCCAAAAACATTCAGTACTTC. It codes for CASGEGEGVAKNIQYF. Complete variable domain (other parts from reference TRBV11-2 and TRBJ2-4): EAGVAQSPRYKIIEKRQSVAFWCNPISGHATLYWYQQILGQGPKLLIQFQNNGVVDDSQLPKDRFSAERLKGVDSTLKIQPAKLEDSAVYLCASGEGEGVAKNIQYFGAGTRLSVL.

The chain recombines TRBV7-8 with TRBJ2-3; 9 nucleotides agree with TRBD2. Losses at the gene ends were 0 bases for V and 3 bases for J; bases not matched to a gene: 4. CDR1 and CDR2 (germline): SGHVS, FQNEAQ. The CDR3 runs to 16 residues. CDR3 loop: CASSLASGGRTDTQYF. CDR3 DNA: TGTGCCAGCAGCTTAGCCAGCGGGGGGAGGACAGATACGCAGTATTTT.

The chain uses TRBV28 and TRBJ1-2; weak D call: TRBD1 (6 bases). CDR1 and CDR2 (germline): MDHEN, SYDVKM. V was trimmed by 4 bases and J by 8 bases, leaving 17 bases between them. This CDR3 comprises 14 residues. The CDR3 bases are TGTGCCAGCAGTTCCCTTCGGGGACATCGCGGCTACACCTTC. Translating gives CASSSLRGHRGYTF.

The chain has TRBV10-3 and TRBJ2-7, with TRBD1 identical over 10 bases. The CDR3 runs 16 residues. Unmatched junction bases numbered 11, after V lost 5 bases and J lost 4 bases. Germline V lookup: CDR1 ENHRY, CDR2 SYGVKD. As DNA, the CDR3 is TGTGCCATCAGTACACAGCACCCGGGACAGGGGTACGAGCAGTACTTC. The encoded protein is CAISTQHPGQGYEQYF.

Only a few counts were recorded for this clone. J is TRBJ1-4 and V is TRBV29-1; TRBD1 might be the D (6 bases). Trimming pared 8 bases from V and 2 bases from J, leaving 9 bases between. The length of the CDR3 is 12 residues. Germline V gene data show CDR1 as SQVTM and CDR2 as ANQGSEA. CDR3 DNA sequence: TGCAGCTGCAGGGGCACTAATGAAAAACTGTTTTTT. As protein: CSCRGTNEKLFF. The full variable domain, completed using reference TRBV29-1 and TRBJ1-4, is SAVISQKPSRDICQRGTSLTIQCQVDSQVTMMFWYRQQPGQSLTLIATANQGSEATYESGFVIDKFPISRPNLTFSTLTVSNMSPEDSSIYLCSCRGTNEKLFFGSGTQLSVL.

The gene calls are TRBV10-3 and TRBJ1-1; no firm D call. Trimming cost V 7 bases and J 5 bases, with 11 bases left between them. There are 12 residues in the CDR3. Germline V gene lookup returns CDR1 ENHRY and CDR2 SYGVKD. The CDR3 sequence: CAITGRGTEAFF. DNA for the CDR3: TGTGCCATCACGGGCCGAGGGACTGAAGCTTTCTTT.

The chain links TRBV5-1 to TRBJ1-1; tentatively, D is TRBD1 (6 bases). V was pared by 3 bases and J by 1 base, with 13 bases between. Germline lookup yields CDR1 SGHRS and CDR2 YFSETQ. The CDR3 contains 15 residues. The CDR3 loop is CASSSSGTRNTEAFF. Here the CDR3 DNA reads TGCGCCAGCAGCTCCTCCGGGACAAGGAACACTGAAGCTTTCTTT.

This clone was seen just once. The chain couples TRBV7-2 to TRBJ2-7, with 7 bases lining up with TRBD1. The CDR3 is 14 amino acids. Germline trimming cut 6 bases from V and 3 bases from J; bases unmatched to any gene: 8. From germline, CDR1 is SGHTA and CDR2 FQGNSA. The CDR3 sequence is CASRYRQGNYEQYF. The DNA of the CDR3 is TGTGCCAGCAGATACAGACAGGGTAACTACGAGCAGTACTTC. Full variable domain (missing parts from reference TRBV7-2 and TRBJ2-7): GAGVSQSPSNKVTEKGKDVELRCDPISGHTALYWYRQSLGQGLEFLIYFQGNSAPDKSGLPSDRFSAERTGGSVSTLTIQRTQQEDSAVYLCASRYRQGNYEQYFGPGTRLTVT.

The table lists this clone with a few counts. V usage is TRBV5-1 and J usage is TRBJ1-6; 8 positions match TRBD1. Germline trimming cut 4 bases from V and 7 bases from J; bases unmatched to any gene: 13. Per germline, CDR1 SGHRS and CDR2 YFSETQ. The CDR3 consists of 17 residues. CDR3 region: CASSPDRGNLGNSPLHF. CDR3 nucleotide sequence: TGCGCCAGCAGCCCCGACAGGGGAAATCTGGGAAATTCACCCCTCCACTTT. Based on the CDR3 plus reference TRBV5-1 and TRBJ1-6, the full variable domain is KAGVTQTPRYLIKTRGQQVTLSCSPISGHRSVSWYQQTPGQGLQFLFEYFSETQRNKGNFPGRFSGRQFSNSRSEMNVSTLELGDSALYLCASSPDRGNLGNSPLHFGNGTRLTVT.

CDR3 sequence reads: CSVGTGSQPQHF. The CDR3 coding sequence is TGCAGCGTTGGGACAGGGAGCCAGCCCCAGCATTTT. The V and J genes are TRBV29-1 and TRBJ1-5, with TRBD1 identical over 8 bases. The V gene's germline CDR1 is SQVTM and CDR2 ANQGSEA. V was pared by 4 bases and J by 7 bases, with 3 bases of the junction left unmatched. The CDR3 consists of 12 residues. The variable domain in full, completed from reference TRBV29-1 and TRBJ1-5, reads SAVISQKPSRDICQRGTSLTIQCQVDSQVTMMFWYRQQPGQSLTLIATANQGSEATYESGFVIDKFPISRPNLTFSTLTVSNMSPEDSSIYLCSVGTGSQPQHFGDGTRLSIL.

The V gene is TRBV7-8, the J gene TRBJ1-1, with a weak D call TRBD1 (6 bases). The V and J ends lost 5 bases and 1 base respectively, with 17 bases between them. The CDR3 runs 16 residues. Germline V lookup: CDR1 SGHVS, CDR2 FQNEAQ. The DNA for the CDR3 is TGTGCCAGCAGCGTAGAAGGACAGCTTCGGAACACTGAAGCTTTCTTT. It is translated as CASSVEGQLRNTEAFF.

V usage is TRBV2 and J usage is TRBJ1-2; the match to TRBD1 covers 8 bases. J gave up 4 bases and V 4 bases, and 2 bases lay outside the gene matches. This CDR3 contains 13 residues. Per germline, CDR1 SNHLY and CDR2 FYNNEI. The CDR3 region has the DNA TGTGCCAGCAGTGGGGACAGGAGCTATGGCTACACCTTC. The encoded protein is CASSGDRSYGYTF.

The J gene is TRBJ2-2, the V gene TRBV19; D not resolved. Germline-derived CDR1 and CDR2 are LNHDA and SQIVND (reference sequence). Trimming shortened V by 6 bases and J by 5 bases, and 16 bases separated the two germline ends. This CDR3 has 15 residues. The CDR3 loop reads CASSRESVGTGELFF. Written as DNA, the CDR3 is TGTGCCAGTAGCCGAGAATCTGTCGGGACCGGGGAGCTGTTTTTT.